The 16 T cell receptor beta chains below were found in one sample sequenced in a study of PD-L1 blockade in urothelial cancer. Indicated time point: pretreatment peripheral blood. TCRdb's table, derived via immunoSEQ multiplex PCR, lists solely in-frame clones and lacks some. The data hold 55,000 to 80,000 clones, with 81% observed a single time. Sample: PBMCs, taken around atezolizumab (anti-PD-L1) treatment. Receptor source: a man in his sixties or seventies with urothelial cancer.

The table lists this clone with a few counts. The V and J genes are TRBV6-1 and TRBJ1-2, with D possibly TRBD1 on 5 matching bases. This CDR3 has 14 amino acids. The V end was cut by 2 bases, the J end by 8 bases, with 15 bases between. Per the germline V gene, CDR1 is MNHNS and CDR2 is SASEGT. CDR3 in amino acids: CASSETQGVGGYTF. The CDR3 bases are TGTGCCAGCAGTGAAACGCAAGGGGTCGGGGGCTACACCTTC.

The chain is built from TRBV7-3 and TRBJ1-5; D is uncertain. V dropped 1 base and J dropped 4 bases, with 26 bases sitting between them. CDR3 length equals 20 residues. Germline loops: CDR1 SGHTA, CDR2 FQGTGA. The CDR3 DNA is TGTGCCAGCAGCTTAAAAACCCGGTCTTGTTATGACGGGAGGAATCAGCCCCAGCATTTT. Its translation is CASSLKTRSCYDGRNQPQHF.

The chain links TRBV11-2 to TRBJ2-7; 9 bases align to TRBD1. The CDR3 has 15 residues. Germline CDR1 is SGHAT and CDR2 is FQNNGV. The J segment lost 3 bases and the V segment lost 7 bases, leaving 10 bases of the junction unmatched. As DNA, the CDR3 is TGTGCCAGCACCCTAGGACAGGGGCGTTTCTACGAGCAGTACTTC. It encodes CASTLGQGRFYEQYF. The variable domain in full, with the rest retrieved from reference TRBV11-2 and TRBJ2-7, is EAGVAQSPRYKIIEKRQSVAFWCNPISGHATLYWYQQILGQGPKLLIQFQNNGVVDDSQLPKDRFSAERLKGVDSTLKIQPAKLEDSAVYLCASTLGQGRFYEQYFGPGTRLTVT.

The chain combines TRBV28 with TRBJ1-1, with TRBD1 as a possible D gene (6 bases). Trimming shortened V by 7 bases and J by 4 bases, and 19 bases separated the two germline ends. Germline V gene sequence: CDR1 MDHEN, CDR2 SYDVKM. The CDR3 contains 15 residues. This CDR3 is CASKINGEGGTEAFF. For the CDR3, the DNA is TGTGCCAGCAAAATTAATGGGGAGGGGGGCACTGAAGCTTTCTTT.

V usage is TRBV7-9 and J usage is TRBJ1-1, with D unclear. The V and J ends lost 1 base and 0 bases respectively, with 9 bases between them. The CDR3 sequence is 15 residues long. The germline gives CDR1 SEHNR, CDR2 FQNEAQ (reference sequence). The DNA of the CDR3 is TGTGCCAGCAGCTTAGGTTCAGATGTGAACACTGAAGCTTTCTTT. Residues: CASSLGSDVNTEAFF.

This clone has just one count. The chain uses TRBV30 and TRBJ2-2; 11 bases are a match to TRBD1. The CDR3 is 17 residues long. J gave up 5 bases and V 1 base, and 9 bases lay outside the gene matches. The germline gives CDR1 GTSNPN, CDR2 SVGIG (reference sequence). CDR3 region: CAWSDKVGTGGTGELFF. Written as DNA, the CDR3 is TGTGCCTGGAGTGATAAAGTTGGGACAGGGGGGACCGGGGAGCTGTTTTTT.

This clone has more than one count but fewer than ten. The chain uses TRBV18 and TRBJ2-1; 8 nucleotides agree with TRBD1. Germline V gene data show CDR1 as KGHSH and CDR2 as LQKENI. This CDR3 is built from 12 residues. Trimming cost V 3 bases and J 15 bases; bases outside gene matches: 7. CDR3 protein: CASSPGQGAGFF. CDR3 in DNA: TGTGCCAGCTCACCGGGGCAGGGGGCCGGGTTCTTC.

The rearrangement links TRBV6-4 to TRBJ2-3; TRBD2 might be the D (6 bases). CDR1 and CDR2 (germline): MRHNA, SNTAGT. V shed 6 bases and J shed 0 bases, with 16 bases lying between them. The CDR3 contains 16 residues. CDR3 DNA sequence: TGTGCCAGCAGGAGGGACGGGAGATATAGCACAGATACGCAGTATTTT. Translation: CASRRDGRYSTDTQYF.

In DNA form, the CDR3 reads TGTGCCAGCAGTCACCGATCTATACTTGGGACTTTAAGCGAGCAGTACTTC. Its protein product is CASSHRSILGTLSEQYF. The rearrangement links TRBV27 to TRBJ2-7; the D gene is possibly TRBD2 (6 bases). V was trimmed by 5 bases and J by 6 bases, leaving 26 bases between them. Germline CDR1 is MNHEY and CDR2 is SMNVEV (reference sequence). This CDR3 region has 17 residues.

The chain uses TRBV5-4 and TRBJ1-1, with 8 bases fitting TRBD1. Germline trimming cut 1 base from V and 3 bases from J; bases unmatched to any gene: 5. In germline, CDR1 is SGHNT, CDR2 YYREEE (reference sequence). CDR3 size: 15 residues. The CDR3 is CASSLPRGQDTEAFF. The CDR3 coding sequence is TGTGCCAGCAGCTTGCCCAGGGGGCAGGACACTGAAGCTTTCTTT.

The chain carries TRBV2 and TRBJ2-7; D is undetermined. Germline loops: CDR1 SNHLY, CDR2 FYNNEI. V lost 6 bases to trimming and J lost 0 bases, with 9 bases between them. The CDR3 covers 13 residues. CDR3 in amino acids: CASSRGYSYEQYF. The CDR3 nucleotides read TGTGCCAGCAGCCGCGGCTACTCCTACGAGCAGTACTTC. Drawing the rest from reference TRBV2 and TRBJ2-7, the complete variable domain is EPEVTQTPSHQVTQMGQEVILRCVPISNHLYFYWYRQILGQKVEFLVSFYNNEISEKSEIFDDQFSVERPDGSNFTLKIRSTKLEDSAMYFCASSRGYSYEQYFGPGTRLTVT.

This clone appeared a single time. The chain recombines TRBV18 with TRBJ2-1; maybe TRBD1 (6 bases). Trimming removed 5 bases at V and 0 bases at J, with 17 bases between. Germline CDR1 is KGHSH and CDR2 is LQKENI. The CDR3 sequence is 17 residues long. CDR3 in DNA: TGTGCCAGCTCATCTAACAGGGAACCGAGCTCCTACAATGAGCAGTTCTTC. This encodes CASSSNREPSSYNEQFF.

This chain joins TRBV6-6 and TRBJ2-3; possibly TRBD2 for D (6 bases). The ends were cut back, 4 bases at V and 1 base at J, with 12 bases in the middle. This CDR3 spans 15 amino acids. Germline V gene lookup returns CDR1 MNHNY and CDR2 SVGAGI (reference sequence). The CDR3 coding sequence is TGTGCCAGCAGTTTGAGGGAGGCGGGCACAGATACGCAGTATTTT. The encoded protein is CASSLREAGTDTQYF.

V is TRBV5-1 and J is TRBJ1-4, with 7 bases that match TRBD1. From germline, CDR1 is SGHRS and CDR2 YFSETQ. J lost 4 bases, V lost 4 bases, and 4 bases had no gene match. The CDR3 loop spans 14 amino acids. DNA for the CDR3: TGCGCCAGCAGCCTCGGACAGGTTAATGAAAAACTGTTTTTT. The encoded protein is CASSLGQVNEKLFF.

In nucleotides, the CDR3 is TGCGCCAGCAGCCCGGTAGTAGACAATGAGCAGTTCTTC. Protein product: CASSPVVDNEQFF. This chain links TRBV5-1 with TRBJ2-1; no definite D call. Germline CDR1 is SGHRS and CDR2 is YFSETQ. CDR3 size: 13 residues. V was pared by 4 bases and J by 5 bases, with 10 bases between.

The chain combines TRBV19 with TRBJ2-7; the D gene is possibly TRBD2 (7 bases). This CDR3 contains 14 residues. From germline, CDR1 is LNHDA and CDR2 SQIVND (reference sequence). Trimming removed 3 bases from V and 4 bases from J, with 13 bases in between. CDR3 protein: CASSMAQGGYEQYF. The CDR3 nucleotides read TGTGCCAGTAGTATGGCACAGGGAGGGTACGAGCAGTACTTC.